The source of this TCR beta chain is a study of T cells in Graves' hyperthyroidism and ophthalmopathy. Each diagnosis drew on symptoms, thyroxine, TRAb, thyroid ultrasound and orbital computed tomography findings. Germline lookup yields CDR1 SGHTA and CDR2 FQGNSA. The CDR3 sequence is 15 residues long. The V end was cut by 1 base, the J end by 0 bases, with 9 bases between. What was amplified from RNA transcripts were TCR beta CDR3 regions. The primer set for the first-round RT-PCR of the TCR CDR3 was HTBI. TCRdb analysed the multiplex PCR reads with MiXCR anew, one entry per CDR3 protein. The data hold over 500,000 distinct CDR3 sequences, with 46% observed a single time. This clonotype was observed many times.

The rearrangement uses TRBV7-2 and TRBJ2-5; D is perhaps TRBD1 (6 bases). This TCR was recovered from an adult woman with Graves' disease, either hyperthyroidism or ophthalmopathy (not recorded which). Sequenced sample: peripheral blood or thyroid tissue (not recorded which). The CDR3 DNA sequence: TGTGCCAGCAGCTTAGATAGGGGGTACCAAGAGACCCAGTACTTC. Translated, it gives CASSLDRGYQETQYF.